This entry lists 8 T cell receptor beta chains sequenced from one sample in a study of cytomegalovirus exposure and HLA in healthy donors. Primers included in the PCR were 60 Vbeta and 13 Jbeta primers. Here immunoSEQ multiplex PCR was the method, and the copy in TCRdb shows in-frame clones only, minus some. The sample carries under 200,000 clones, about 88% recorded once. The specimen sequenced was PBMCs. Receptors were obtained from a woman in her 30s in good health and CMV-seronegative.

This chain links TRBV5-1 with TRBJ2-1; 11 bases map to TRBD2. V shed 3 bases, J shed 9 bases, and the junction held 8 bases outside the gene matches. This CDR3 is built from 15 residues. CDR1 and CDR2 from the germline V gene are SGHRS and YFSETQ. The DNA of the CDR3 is TGCGCCAGCAGCTGGGGAACTAGCGGGGGCCCTGAGCAGTTCTTC. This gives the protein CASSWGTSGGPEQFF. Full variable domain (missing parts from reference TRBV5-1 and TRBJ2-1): KAGVTQTPRYLIKTRGQQVTLSCSPISGHRSVSWYQQTPGQGLQFLFEYFSETQRNKGNFPGRFSGRQFSNSRSEMNVSTLELGDSALYLCASSWGTSGGPEQFFGPGTRLTVL.

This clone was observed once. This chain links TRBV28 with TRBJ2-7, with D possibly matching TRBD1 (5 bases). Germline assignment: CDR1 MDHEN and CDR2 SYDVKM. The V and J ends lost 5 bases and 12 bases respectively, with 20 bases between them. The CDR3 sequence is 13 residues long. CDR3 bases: TGTGCCAGCAGTATTATGCGAGACAGCTTATTGTACTTC. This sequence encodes CASSIMRDSLLYF.

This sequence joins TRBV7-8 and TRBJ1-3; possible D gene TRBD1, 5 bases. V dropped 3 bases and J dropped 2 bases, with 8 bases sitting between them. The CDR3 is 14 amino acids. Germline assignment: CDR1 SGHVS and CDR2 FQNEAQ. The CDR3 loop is CASSFTGTGNTIYF. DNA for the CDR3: TGTGCCAGCAGCTTTACAGGAACTGGAAACACCATATATTTT.

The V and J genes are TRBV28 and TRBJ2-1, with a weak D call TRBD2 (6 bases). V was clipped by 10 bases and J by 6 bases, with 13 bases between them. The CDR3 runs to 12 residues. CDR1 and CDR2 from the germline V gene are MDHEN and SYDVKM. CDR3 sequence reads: CAIKGTFNEQFF. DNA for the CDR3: TGTGCCATTAAGGGGACTTTCAATGAGCAGTTCTTC.

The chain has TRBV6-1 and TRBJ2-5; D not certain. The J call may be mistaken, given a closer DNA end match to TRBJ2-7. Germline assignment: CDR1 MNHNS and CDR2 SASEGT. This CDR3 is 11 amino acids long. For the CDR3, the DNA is TGTGCCAGCAGTGAAGGGTACGAGCAGTACTTC. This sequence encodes CASSEGYEQYF.

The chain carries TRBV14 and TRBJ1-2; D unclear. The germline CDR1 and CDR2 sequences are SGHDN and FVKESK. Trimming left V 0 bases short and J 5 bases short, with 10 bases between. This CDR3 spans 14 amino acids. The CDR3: CASSQDGRYYGYTF. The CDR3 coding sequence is TGTGCCAGCAGCCAAGATGGTCGGTATTATGGCTACACCTTC. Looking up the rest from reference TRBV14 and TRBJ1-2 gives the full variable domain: EAGVTQFPSHSVIEKGQTVTLRCDPISGHDNLYWYRRVMGKEIKFLLHFVKESKQDESGMPNNRFLAERTGGTYSTLKVQPAELEDSGVYFCASSQDGRYYGYTFGSGTRLTVV.

This chain's CDR3 is CASSPPGQIYEQYF. The CDR3 DNA reads as TGTGCCAGCAGTCCACCGGGACAGATCTACGAGCAGTACTTC. The chain uses TRBV27 and TRBJ2-7; 7 bases match TRBD1. Germline CDR1 and CDR2: MNHEY and SMNVEV (reference sequence). With 5 bases clipped from V and 3 bases from J, the junction kept 7 bases outside the gene matches. This CDR3 is 14 amino acids long.

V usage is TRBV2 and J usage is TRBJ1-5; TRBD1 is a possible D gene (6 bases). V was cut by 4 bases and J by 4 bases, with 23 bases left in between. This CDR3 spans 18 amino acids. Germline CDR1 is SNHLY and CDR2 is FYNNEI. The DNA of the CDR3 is TGTGCCAGCAGTGTTCTGAGGGCAGGGGCCCCGCAAAATCAGCCCCAGCATTTT. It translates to CASSVLRAGAPQNQPQHF. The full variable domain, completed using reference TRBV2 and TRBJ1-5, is EPEVTQTPSHQVTQMGQEVILRCVPISNHLYFYWYRQILGQKVEFLVSFYNNEISEKSEIFDDQFSVERPDGSNFTLKIRSTKLEDSAMYFCASSVLRAGAPQNQPQHFGDGTRLSIL.